Each of the 27 T cell receptor beta chains below was sequenced from the same sample in a study of graft-versus-host responses after intestinal transplantation. Repertoires were generated with immunoSEQ multiplex PCR, while TCRdb's copy carries only in-frame clones and drops some. Of approximately 89,000 clones listed, about 93% were seen once; the top ten hold about 16%. The sample here was PBMCs, taken around 450 days after intestinal transplant. The receptors come from a human patient who received an intestinal transplant, so some T cells may come from the graft donor.

CDR3 sequence: CASTGPYQPQHF. CDR3 DNA sequence: TGTGCCAGTACCGGCCCGTATCAGCCCCAGCATTTT. V is TRBV19 and J is TRBJ1-5, with D unresolved. Trimming removed 7 bases at V and 5 bases at J, with 9 bases between. This CDR3 has 12 residues. Germline CDR1 LNHDA, CDR2 SQIVND (reference sequence).

This sequence joins TRBV6-5 and TRBJ1-4; perhaps TRBD1 as D (6 bases). Germline CDR1 is MNHEY and CDR2 is SVGAGI. Trimming pared 0 bases from V and 7 bases from J, leaving 12 bases between. The CDR3 length is 15 residues. CDR3 coding DNA: TGTGCCAGCAGTTACTCAGCAGGGGTGGGTGAAAAACTGTTTTTT. Encoded protein: CASSYSAGVGEKLFF.

This chain uses TRBV7-3 with TRBJ1-1; no definite D call. Germline-derived CDR1 and CDR2 are SGHTA and FQGTGA. V shed 1 base and J shed 2 bases, with 8 bases lying between them. The CDR3 extends over 14 amino acids. CDR3 protein: CASSLMPENTEAFF. CDR3 coding DNA: TGTGCCAGCAGCTTAATGCCCGAAAACACTGAAGCTTTCTTT.

CDR3 sequence reads: CAISDRGLGGSYEQYF. In nucleotides, the CDR3 is TGTGCCATCAGTGACCGCGGTTTGGGGGGCTCCTACGAGCAGTACTTC. The V gene is TRBV10-3, the J gene TRBJ2-5; possibly TRBD2 for D (6 bases). The tail of the sequence fits TRBJ2-7 better, so the J call may be wrong. The CDR3 spans 16 residues. Germline CDR1 ENHRY, CDR2 SYGVKD.

This rearrangement joins TRBV10-3 to TRBJ1-6; 7 positions agree with TRBD1. Germline loops: CDR1 ENHRY, CDR2 SYGVKD. V dropped 6 bases and J dropped 7; count of bases not matched to a gene: 3. This CDR3 spans 13 amino acids. The CDR3 nucleotides are TGTGCCATCAGGCCACAGGGGAATTCACCCCTCCACTTT. Residues: CAIRPQGNSPLHF.

This chain joins TRBV6-5 and TRBJ1-2; weak D call: TRBD1 (6 bases). The CDR3 has 13 residues. The germline V gene encodes CDR1 MNHEY and CDR2 SVGAGI. The V gene lost 8 bases and the J gene lost 7 bases, with 17 bases spanning the gap. CDR3 amino acids: CASGLQGSSGYTF. In DNA form, the CDR3 reads TGTGCCAGCGGTTTACAGGGCTCGAGTGGCTACACCTTC.

This clone appeared once. The chain combines TRBV7-3 with TRBJ2-1, with 7 bases matching TRBD1. Trimming at V came to 5 bases and at J to 10 bases, leaving 11 bases not matched to a gene. The CDR3 has 14 residues. CDR1 and CDR2 from the germline V gene are SGHTA and FQGTGA. The CDR3 reads CASSATYRGGEQFF. The CDR3 DNA sequence: TGTGCCAGCAGCGCAACCTACAGGGGCGGGGAGCAGTTCTTC.

The chain employs TRBV27 and TRBJ2-7, with TRBD2 as a possible D gene (6 bases). The V end was cut by 5 bases, the J end by 2 bases, with 16 bases between. The CDR3 spans 15 residues. CDR1 is MNHEY and CDR2 is SMNVEV in the germline V gene (reference sequence). The CDR3 protein is CASSLRGTETYEQYF. The CDR3, as DNA: TGTGCCAGCAGTCTCCGCGGGACCGAGACCTACGAGCAGTACTTC.

V is TRBV19 and J is TRBJ1-1; D may be TRBD1 (5 bases). The CDR3 covers 16 residues. Trimming shortened V by 6 bases and J by 3 bases, and 20 bases separated the two germline ends. The germline gives CDR1 LNHDA, CDR2 SQIVND (reference sequence). The CDR3, as DNA: TGTGCCAGTAGGTCCTCGGACCCGGGGCAGGACACTGAAGCTTTCTTT. Translation gives CASRSSDPGQDTEAFF.

The chain couples TRBV15 to TRBJ2-5; no clear D gene. Trimming removed 0 bases at V and 7 bases at J, with 15 bases between. The CDR3 spans 15 residues. The germline CDR1 and CDR2 sequences are LNHNV and YYDKDF (reference sequence). Here the CDR3 DNA reads TGTGCCACCAGCAGAGATCAACCCGGAGCTCGGACCCAGTACTTC. Amino acids: CATSRDQPGARTQYF. The full variable domain, rest sourced from reference TRBV15 and TRBJ2-5, is DAMVIQNPRYQVTQFGKPVTLSCSQTLNHNVMYWYQQKSSQAPKLLFHYYDKDFNNEADTPDNFQSRRPNTSFCFLDIRSPGLGDTAMYLCATSRDQPGARTQYFGPGTRLLVL.

The V call is TRBV21-1, the J call TRBJ2-3; the table's D gene call, TRBD2, was not cross checked with the DNA. TRBV21-1 is an annotated pseudogene. The CDR3 is 18 amino acids. The CDR3 DNA is TGTGCCAGCAGCCCAGGATGTGGGGGACTAGCGGGGGCGGATACGCAGTATTTT. Translated, it gives CASSPGCGGLAGADTQYF.

The V call is TRBV7-6, the J call TRBJ1-2, with D possibly TRBD1 on 6 matching bases. The CDR3 totals 15 residues. Germline V lookup: CDR1 SGHVS, CDR2 FNYEAQ. Trimming removed 5 bases from V and 5 bases from J, with 18 bases in between. The CDR3 DNA follows: TGTGCCAGCAGCCCGACAGGAGTCCCTACTTATGGCTACACCTTC. Its protein product is CASSPTGVPTYGYTF.

The rearrangement uses TRBV10-3 and TRBJ1-1, with 7 positions matching TRBD1. The CDR3 loop spans 16 amino acids. Looked up from germline, CDR1 is ENHRY and CDR2 is SYGVKD. Trimming took 4 bases from V and 7 from J; bases not matched to a gene: 15. The CDR3 spells CAISGSNRGRTSEAFF. CDR3 bases: TGTGCCATCAGTGGCTCGAACAGGGGCCGAACTAGTGAAGCTTTCTTT.

The chain is built from TRBV5-1 and TRBJ2-5; tentatively, D is TRBD1 (5 bases). V was clipped by 4 bases and J by 8 bases, with 12 bases between them. Per germline, CDR1 SGHRS and CDR2 YFSETQ. The CDR3 length is 12 residues. CDR3: CASSVLRETQYF. The CDR3 DNA reads as TGCGCCAGCAGCGTCCTCAGGGAAACCCAGTACTTC.

The gene calls are TRBV2 and TRBJ1-5, with D tentatively TRBD1 (5 bases). This CDR3 contains 15 residues. Between the trimmed V and J ends, which lost 4 bases and 0 bases, there was a span of 10 bases. From germline, CDR1 is SNHLY and CDR2 FYNNEI. As DNA, the CDR3 is TGTGCCAGCAGTGGGGGGGGATATAGCAATCAGCCCCAGCATTTT. Translation: CASSGGGYSNQPQHF.

This clone has just one count. The chain is built from TRBV11-2 and TRBJ1-5; TRBD1 is a possible D gene (5 bases). Trimming stripped 1 base from V and 9 bases from J, with 10 bases between. Germline CDR1 reads SGHAT; CDR2 reads FQNNGV. The CDR3 is 13 residues long. The CDR3 protein is CASSLGSQGPQHF. In DNA form, the CDR3 reads TGTGCCAGCAGCTTAGGGTCCCAGGGGCCCCAGCATTTT.

The J gene is TRBJ2-7, the V gene TRBV19; no definite D call. Trimming took 5 bases from V and 3 from J, leaving 8 bases between them. The CDR3 is 12 residues long. Germline V gene lookup returns CDR1 LNHDA and CDR2 SQIVND (reference sequence). The CDR3 here is CASSSSGYEQYF. As DNA, the CDR3 is TGTGCCAGTAGTTCCTCGGGCTACGAGCAGTACTTC.

The V and J genes are TRBV9 and TRBJ2-7; D remains unclear. Germline lookup yields CDR1 SGDLS and CDR2 YYNGEE. V was pared by 3 bases and J by 2 bases, with 6 bases between. The length of the CDR3 is 12 residues. Here the CDR3 DNA reads TGTGCCAGCAGCGGGGGTACCTACGAGCAGTACTTC. The encoded protein is CASSGGTYEQYF.

J is TRBJ2-3 and V is TRBV5-6; D is possibly TRBD2 (5 bases). The CDR3 is 14 amino acids. Germline V lookup: CDR1 SGHDT, CDR2 YYEEEE. V lost 4 bases and J lost 4, with 13 bases in between. CDR3 sequence reads: CASSPTGKADTQYF. The CDR3 DNA follows: TGTGCCAGCAGCCCGACGGGGAAGGCAGATACGCAGTATTTT.

Concerning this clone: The sample contains more than one DNA sequence encoding this CDR3. The chain recombines TRBV4-1 with TRBJ2-2; TRBD1 matches 8 bases. V was clipped by 6 bases and J by 6 bases; unmatched bases: 3. The CDR3 is 13 residues long. Germline V gene sequence: CDR1 MGHRA, CDR2 YSYEKL. The CDR3 loop reads CASSLTGAGELFF. The CDR3, as DNA: TGCGCCAGCAGTCTGACAGGGGCCGGGGAGCTGTTTTTT.

V is TRBV5-1 and J is TRBJ2-7; the D is unclear. The CDR3 is 13 residues long. Per germline, CDR1 SGHRS and CDR2 YFSETQ. V lost 0 bases, J lost 11 bases, and 15 bases lay in between. CDR3 region: CASSLVGRSVKYF. As DNA, the CDR3 is TGCGCCAGCAGCTTGGTCGGGCGAAGTGTGAAGTACTTC.

V gene TRBV7-6 combines with J gene TRBJ1-2; no definite D call. The germline V and J ends were trimmed by 5 bases and 6 bases, with 13 bases remaining between them. CDR3 length: 13 amino acids. CDR1 is SGHVS and CDR2 is FNYEAQ in the germline V gene. In DNA, the CDR3 is TGTGCCAGCAGCCCTGGGCGTGCTGATGGCTACACCTTC. Residues: CASSPGRADGYTF.

The gene calls are TRBV9 and TRBJ1-2; D possibly corresponds to TRBD1 (5 bases). V lost 4 bases and J lost 0, with 16 bases in between. This CDR3 is built from 16 residues. The germline V gene encodes CDR1 SGDLS and CDR2 YYNGEE. DNA for the CDR3: TGTGCCAGCAGCCGGGGGGGGTCCTCGGCTAACTATGGCTACACCTTC. It specifies CASSRGGSSANYGYTF.

This rearrangement joins TRBV5-4 to TRBJ1-3, with 7 nucleotides matching TRBD1. This CDR3 spans 16 amino acids. Unmatched junction bases numbered 7, after V lost 4 bases and J lost 0 bases. Per germline, CDR1 SGHNT and CDR2 YYREEE (reference sequence). CDR3 DNA sequence: TGTGCCAGCAGCCTGAACAGGGGCTCCTCTGGAAACACCATATATTTT. Encoded protein: CASSLNRGSSGNTIYF.

The V call is TRBV7-6, the J call TRBJ1-1; D unresolved. This CDR3 has 13 amino acids. Germline CDR1 SGHVS, CDR2 FNYEAQ. Trimming took 4 bases from V and 4 from J, leaving 10 bases between them. In nucleotides, the CDR3 is TGTGCCAGCAGCTCCCTCGGGGTCACTGAAGCTTTCTTT. It is translated as CASSSLGVTEAFF.

This chain joins TRBV5-6 and TRBJ1-6; D is unclear. CDR1 is SGHDT, CDR2 YYEEEE, per germline. The ends were cut back, 0 bases at V and 6 bases at J, with 10 bases in the middle. CDR3 size: 15 residues. Here the CDR3 reads CASSLVAGFNSPLHF. As DNA, the CDR3 is TGTGCCAGCAGCTTGGTGGCGGGATTTAATTCACCCCTCCACTTT.

This chain uses TRBV9 with TRBJ1-2, with D possibly matching TRBD1 (5 bases). CDR3 size: 14 residues. The germline V gene encodes CDR1 SGDLS and CDR2 YYNGEE. Trimming removed 4 bases at V and 4 bases at J, with 14 bases between. The CDR3 loop is CASSPGTTTYGYTF. CDR3 in DNA: TGTGCCAGCAGCCCGGGGACGACAACCTATGGCTACACCTTC. Variable domain in full (rest from reference TRBV9 and TRBJ1-2): DSGVTQTPKHLITATGQRVTLRCSPRSGDLSVYWYQQSLDQGLQFLIQYYNGEERAKGNILERFSAQQFPDLHSELNLSSLELGDSALYFCASSPGTTTYGYTFGSGTRLTVV.